The 12 T cell receptor beta chains below were found in one sample sequenced in a study of blood T cell repertoires in COVID-19. Profiled with immunoSEQ multiplex PCR; TCRdb holds only in-frame clones, not every one. This table has about 260,000 clones, about 87% appearing once. The sample comprised peripheral blood. These receptors all come from a man aged 55 to 69 who had recovered from COVID-19.

This clone has only a few counts. This chain links TRBV5-1 with TRBJ2-3; no clear D gene. Germline values: CDR1 SGHRS, CDR2 YFSETQ. CDR3 length: 17 residues. The V end lost 1 base, the J end lost 1 base, and 16 bases lay between the germline ends. For the CDR3, the DNA is TGCGCCAGCAGCTTGCGACAAAATTTTGACGGCACAGATACGCAGTATTTT. This codes for CASSLRQNFDGTDTQYF.

This clone was seen just once. V is TRBV4-1 and J is TRBJ2-2; D might be TRBD1 (5 bases). Trimming shortened V by 4 bases and J by 1 base, and 13 bases separated the two germline ends. The CDR3 length is 16 residues. Germline loops: CDR1 MGHRA, CDR2 YSYEKL. The CDR3: CASSPSDSLNTGELFF. CDR3 nucleotides: TGCGCCAGCAGCCCCTCCGACAGTCTGAACACCGGGGAGCTGTTTTTT.

V gene TRBV19 combines with J gene TRBJ1-5; no reliable D call. Per the germline V gene, CDR1 is LNHDA and CDR2 is SQIVND (reference sequence). Deletions cut 4 bases from V and 1 base from J, with 11 bases between. The CDR3 length is 15 residues. The CDR3 sequence is CASSRISGSNQPQHF. In DNA, the CDR3 is TGTGCCAGTAGTAGGATTTCGGGGAGCAATCAGCCCCAGCATTTT.

The J gene is TRBJ1-3, the V gene TRBV7-2, with TRBD1 identical over 9 bases. There are 14 residues in the CDR3. Losses at the gene ends were 5 bases for V and 8 bases for J; bases not matched to a gene: 7. Germline V CDR1 and CDR2: SGHTA, FQGNSA. The CDR3 protein is CASSPRTGVDTIYF. In DNA, the CDR3 is TGTGCCAGCAGCCCAAGGACAGGGGTGGACACCATATATTTT.

This clone showed up just once. The CDR3 sequence is CATTDRGTYNSPLHF. CDR3 DNA: TGTGCCACTACGGACAGGGGTACCTATAATTCACCCCTCCACTTT. The chain links TRBV27 to TRBJ1-6, with 9 nucleotides matching TRBD1. This CDR3 has 15 residues. Germline values: CDR1 MNHEY, CDR2 SMNVEV (reference sequence). J gave up 2 bases and V 10 bases, and 6 bases lay outside the gene matches.

V is TRBV3-1 (or the pseudogene TRBV3-2) and J is TRBJ2-3; 9 nucleotides match TRBD2. Germline assignment: CDR1 LGHDT and CDR2 YNNKEL (reference sequence). This CDR3 region has 18 residues. After removal of 2 bases from V and 5 bases from J, the junction contained 14 bases not matched to a gene. The CDR3 DNA is TGTGCCAGCAGCCAACAAGTTCCTCCGGGACTAGCTATAGATACGCAGTATTTT. Its protein is CASSQQVPPGLAIDTQYF.

J is TRBJ2-7 and V is TRBV19; the D gene is possibly TRBD1 (6 bases). Trimming took off 1 base at V and 0 bases at J, with 13 bases between the two ends. The CDR3 totals 16 residues. Germline CDR1 reads LNHDA; CDR2 reads SQIVND (reference sequence). CDR3 coding DNA: TGTGCCAGTAGTATAGCAACAGGGCCCTACTCCTACGAGCAGTACTTC. Protein: CASSIATGPYSYEQYF.

The chain is built from TRBV4-1 and TRBJ2-5; TRBD2 is a possible D gene (5 bases). With 0 bases removed from V and 3 bases from J, the gap between germline ends came to 11 bases. The CDR3 covers 15 residues. Germline CDR1 is MGHRA and CDR2 is YSYEKL. The CDR3 reads CASSQEGRVEETQYF. The CDR3 nucleotides read TGCGCCAGCAGCCAAGAAGGGCGGGTCGAAGAGACCCAGTACTTC.

The chain carries TRBV9 and TRBJ2-2; 7 bases line up with TRBD2. V trimming: 4 bases; J trimming: 3 bases; junction bases outside the gene matches: 6. There are 15 residues in the CDR3. Germline CDR1 is SGDLS and CDR2 is YYNGEE. CDR3 amino acids: CASSPGTTDTGELFF. DNA for the CDR3: TGTGCCAGCAGCCCGGGGACTACAGACACCGGGGAGCTGTTTTTT.

This chain joins TRBV24-1 and TRBJ1-4, with 9 bases lining up with TRBD1. V lost 3 bases to trimming and J lost 4 bases; unmatched junction nucleotides: 11. CDR3 size: 18 residues. Germline values: CDR1 KGHDR, CDR2 SFDVKD. The CDR3 loop reads CATSDTGQGGISNEKLFF. CDR3 sequence (DNA): TGTGCCACCAGTGATACGGGACAGGGAGGGATAAGTAATGAAAAACTGTTTTTT.

In DNA form, the CDR3 reads TGTGCCAGCAGCCAAGGGACTAGCGGGGGGCAAAATACGCAGTATTTT. This gives the protein CASSQGTSGGQNTQYF. The chain carries TRBV7-2 and TRBJ2-3, with 15 nucleotides matching TRBD2. Unmatched junction bases numbered 7, after V lost 5 bases and J lost 7 bases. This CDR3 has 16 amino acids. Germline CDR1 is SGHTA and CDR2 is FQGNSA.

This clone was recorded once. The chain uses TRBV5-1 and TRBJ1-1, with D maybe TRBD1 (5 bases). Germline V gives CDR1 SGHRS, CDR2 YFSETQ. Trimming left V 2 bases short and J 2 bases short, with 10 bases between. This CDR3 comprises 14 residues. The CDR3 DNA reads as TGCGCCAGCAGCTTATCGGACACTAACACTGAAGCTTTCTTT. It specifies CASSLSDTNTEAFF.